This T cell receptor beta chain was sequenced during a study of blood T cells in healthy people across ages. Regarding the study as a whole: Relative to aged donors, long-lived donors carried more naive CD4+ cells and displayed higher diversity. Among T cells, TCR beta diversity per million cells dropped roughly linearly as age rose.

This CDR3 region has 15 residues. V lost 5 bases and J lost 13, with 29 bases in between. Germline CDR1 SQVTM, CDR2 ANQGSEA. Each sample yielded at least 6.5 million isolated PBMCs. Concerning this clonotype: The antigen remains undetermined.

Sample-barcoded 5' priming and a J-beta primer mix drove a second PCR of roughly 6 to 12 cycles. TCRdb reprocessed the 5' RACE reads via MiXCR and lists one record per CDR3 protein. The sample includes over 700,000 distinct CDR3 sequences, about 55% of them seen just once. The sequenced sample consisted of blood. This clonotype was obtained from a man at least 80 years old in good health. The V and J genes are TRBV29-1 and TRBJ1-2, with a possible D match to TRBD1 (5 bases). CDR3 protein: CSVLSGTSRGRALTF. The DNA of the CDR3 is TGCAGCGTTCTGTCCGGTACGTCCCGGGGCAGGGCGCTCACCTTC.